This T cell receptor (beta chain) was profiled in a study of regulatory T cells in long-lasting Graves disease (dated by TCRdb to the early 2020s). Regarding the research as a whole: Antithyroid drugs had been taken for less than 3 months by newly diagnosed Graves' disease patients. This study used TCR sequencing and RNA sequencing of peripheral blood to compare persistent Graves' disease patients against newly diagnosed Graves' disease patients. The study took place in China and was registered as a clinical trial. A total of roughly 35 samples were covered by TCR sequencing, comprising approximately 13 persistent and around 20 newly diagnosed Graves' disease patients. General study outcomes and caveats: More public clonotypes were shared among persistent patients (over 2,500) than among newly diagnosed patients (more than 950). Compared with newly diagnosed patients, persistent Graves' disease patients had lower TCR Shannon entropy and fewer highly expanded clones, which suggests clonal expansion. The authors acknowledged the small sample size as a limitation that may reduce accuracy. Because the primary lesion, thyroid tissue, could not be accessed, the study looked at peripheral blood alone. TRBV28, TRBJ1-2 and TRBJ2-5 were preferentially used in persistent disease, while TRBV20-1 and TRBJ2-1 were favored in newly diagnosed disease. Sequencing and analysis were restricted to the TCR beta chain.

This clonotype was seen ten or more times. Its antigen remains undetermined. No much larger clone is present one base from it, and per-base qualities are unavailable. Inclusive of the bounding cysteine and phenylalanine, the CDR3 is 14 residues long. Just CDR3 DNA is preserved here, 42 bases in frame from base 1. Clipping removes 8 bases from V and 4 bases from J, with 8 as the unmatched junction base count. CDR1 and CDR2, per the germline V gene, are SNHLY and FYNNEI. Interpreted using the paper, the time point label stands for: newly diagnosed GD, antithyroid drugs for less than 3 months. RNA was extracted from PBMCs in TRIzol for both TCR sequencing and RNA sequencing. The diagnosis of Graves' disease followed American Thyroid Association guidelines. Patients were recruited from an endocrinology department in Xi'an, China. From each patient, around 9.3 milliliters of peripheral blood was collected into an EDTA anticoagulant tube. Ficoll Paque Plus density gradient separation was used to isolate PBMCs, and no further T cell sorting was done. An Agilent 2100 Bioanalyzer and agarose gel were used to check RNA quality, and a NanoDrop 2000 was used to measure RNA concentration.

The library was generated by multiplex PCR. Sequencing was performed on an Illumina HiSeq 4000. iRepertoire HTBI primers and Arm-PCR amplification of CDR3 regions were used to construct TCR beta libraries. PCR products were gel purified before sequencing. The paper's processing steps were these. Gene usage analysis of CDR3 amino acid clonotypes relied on the 55 to 80 TRBV and about 13 TRBJ segments identified across samples. COPE and FqMerger were used to merge filtered high-quality paired reads into contigs. BLAST was used to align contigs to IMGT TRBV, TRBD and TRBJ reference genes, and CDR3 was defined according to IMGT. Any clonotype with a frequency above 0.1% was classified as a highly expanded clone. Repertoire diversity was measured by Shannon entropy, and V-J evenness by the Gini coefficient. Clonotypes shared by more than one individual were considered public. TCRdb applied fastp at Q25 and MiXCR to the public reads, then kept only in-frame beta chains. Rows matching on CDR3 protein sequence are summarized as one entry with the most common DNA and genes. The V and J calls were determined by TCRdb, not by the authors. The sample yields hundreds of thousands of distinct CDR3 sequences; less than 20% were counted once. The top ten clones comprise around 18% of the sample.

This sample also appeared in a second study, on T cells in Graves' hyperthyroidism and ophthalmopathy. Drawing on the second study: Graves' hyperthyroidism was defined as stable when no progression to ophthalmopathy occurred over 18 months of follow-up. Hyperthyroidism patients were newly diagnosed, had a disease duration of under 2 months, and were aged 18 to 65 years. Any patient with an uncontrolled infection, another autoimmune disease, pregnancy or lactation was excluded. Diagnoses relied on clinical symptoms, serum thyroxine and TRAb, thyroid ultrasound and orbital computed tomography. The TCR CDR3 was subjected to a first round of RT-PCR using the HTBI primer set and the Qiagen OneStep RT-PCR kit. Most expanded thyroid clonotypes (frequency above 0.001) were also detected in blood, suggesting blood repertoires may reflect thyroid immune responses. A model built on a 13 V-J signature distinguished ophthalmopathy from stable hyperthyroidism, reaching about 88% sensitivity and about 81% specificity in cross-validation and 80%/75% in testing. During validation, the model predicted progression to ophthalmopathy a median of approximately 6 months ahead of onset, with roughly 65% sensitivity and roughly 75% specificity. TCR V-J signatures able to tell the groups apart were searched for in a discovery cohort of 90 to 100 patients, of whom more than 40 had Graves' ophthalmopathy and more than 55 had stable Graves' hyperthyroidism. Prospective prediction of ophthalmopathy was tested in an independent validation cohort consisting of roughly 20 hyperthyroidism patients and over 15 patients who later progressed to ophthalmopathy. For training and testing, the 95 to 100 patients in the discovery cohort were randomly divided in a 7:3 ratio. In addition, the study compared T-cell repertoires in thyroid tissue and in blood from about 6 Graves' hyperthyroidism patients. Following sampling, methimazole starting at 30 mg daily was given to hyperthyroidism patients, and high-dose intravenous methylprednisolone was given to ophthalmopathy patients. Libraries were constructed in a second round of multiplex PCR, after which size selection and purification were performed. Sequencing of the libraries was done on an Illumina HiSeq2000 using paired-end 100 bp reads. SOAPnuke was used to process the raw data, throwing out any read that contained adapters or uncalled bases, had a mean Phred below 15, or lacked an exact constant-primer or identifier match. High-quality paired reads were merged with COPE v1.2.5, and unique nucleotide sequences were defined as clonotypes. MiTCR v1.1 was used to align the clonotypes against IMGT TRBV, TRBD and TRBJ reference segments. Analysis was restricted to V-J combinations with a frequency above 0.0001, which covered 98% to 99.2% of repertoires. A TCS score was defined as the ratio between F50 (clonal expansion) and ExV (chaos), using BLOSUM62-based TCRdist between CDR3 peptides within each V-J. Welch's t-statistics and random forest reduced 500 to 650 V-J features to fewer than 15, which were used in a naive Bayes classifier (R e1071). Sample size was not statistically predetermined, and investigators were not blinded to group allocation. The paper reports TCR Vbeta CDR3 sequencing of some 140 peripheral blood samples: over 40 ophthalmopathy, fewer than 80 hyperthyroidism and approximately 17 progressor patients.

The rearrangement combines TRBV2 with TRBJ2-3, and 8 junctional nucleotides match TRBD1. Material: peripheral blood mononuclear cells (PBMCs), obtained at new diagnosis, from a patient treated with antithyroid drugs. The sequence derives from a woman aged 30 to 39 with Graves disease. Donor details come from another sample of the same person, matched by shared clones. CDR3 sequence: CASRDRKLADTQYF. The nucleotides are TGTGCCAGCCGGGACAGGAAGTTAGCAGATACGCAGTATTTT.